Each of the 17 T cell receptor beta chains below was sequenced from the same sample in a study of tumor-infiltrating lymphocytes in primary liver carcinoma. The template, approximately 500 ng total RNA, yielded TCR beta cDNA made with a constant-region primer. Libraries of TCR beta came from three nested multiplex PCR rounds with slightly modified ARM-PCR. TRBV1-TRBV30 forward primers paired with a C-beta reverse primer were used in the first two PCR rounds, which ran about 11 cycles each. TCRdb processed the multiplex PCR reads anew with MiXCR; each CDR3 protein has one entry. The sample records some 200,000 distinct CDR3 sequences, roughly two thirds being singletons. Extraction also yielded germline DNA, while blood RNA was obtained from unsorted whole blood. The sequenced sample consisted of peripheral blood. The receptor set was obtained from a woman aged 60-70 years with primary liver carcinoma and hepatitis B virus infection.

V and J are TRBV5-6 and TRBJ2-3; TRBD1 might be the D (5 bases). The J call may not be correct, given that the DNA end is closer to TRBJ1-5. Germline CDR1 SGHDT, CDR2 YYEEEE. The CDR3 is made up of 15 amino acids. CDR3 coding DNA: TGTGCCAGCAGCCTGGTCGTGCAGCCGACAGATACGCAGCATTTT. It codes for CASSLVVQPTDTQHF.

This clonotype was counted a single time. Just one base apart from a much larger clone, this may be a read error. The V gene is TRBV4-1, the J gene TRBJ2-3, with D perhaps TRBD1 (6 bases). CDR3 size: 14 residues. Trimming took 1 base from V and 7 from J, leaving 12 bases between them. Germline CDR1 and CDR2: MGHRA and YSYEKL. The CDR3 here is CASSQGGTGYTQYF. The CDR3, as DNA: TGCGCCAGCAGCCAAGGGGGTACAGGGTATACGCAGTATTTT.

A word on this clonotype: Given a much more abundant clone one base away, this may be a read error. This chain links TRBV5-4 with TRBJ2-3; 11 nucleotides match TRBD2. In germline, CDR1 is SGHNT, CDR2 YYREEE (reference sequence). The CDR3 sequence is 17 residues long. CDR3 nucleotide sequence: TGTGCCAGCAGCTTCGCTATAGCGGGAGGGAGGGTAGATATGCAGTATTTT. It yields the protein CASSFAIAGGRVDMQYF. The full variable domain, with the rest looked up from reference TRBV5-4 and TRBJ2-3, is ETGVTQSPTHLIKTRGQQVTLRCSSQSGHNTVSWYQQALGQGPQFIFQYYREEENGRGNFPPRFSGLQFPNYSSELNVNALELDDSALYLCASSFAIAGGRVDMQYFGPGTRLTVL.

This clonotype has only one observation. This may be a read error: a much more frequent sequence differs by one nucleotide. The chain links TRBV5-6 to TRBJ2-7; 8 nucleotides align to TRBD1. CDR1 and CDR2 (germline): SGHDT, YYEEEE. With V trimmed by 2 bases and J by 5 bases, 3 bases remained unmatched. There are 13 residues in the CDR3. CDR3 protein: CASSFDRGDEQYF. CDR3 coding DNA: TGTGCCAGCAGCTTCGACAGGGGCGACGAGCAGTACTTC.

Worth noting for this clonotype: This may come from a read error, since a much larger clone is one base off. The V and J genes are TRBV28 and TRBJ2-1; 7 bases line up with TRBD2. Germline V gene lookup returns CDR1 MDHEN and CDR2 SYDVKM. The CDR3 is 15 amino acids. The CDR3 sequence: CVSGADSSSYNEQFF. The CDR3 coding sequence is TGTGTCAGCGGGGCCGACTCAAGCTCCTACAATGAGCAGTTCTTC.

Comment on this clonotype: A read error is likely, as this CDR3 ends without the conserved phenylalanine or tryptophan. The chain uses TRBV6-1 and TRBJ1-2; D perhaps matches TRBD1 (5 bases). Germline V gives CDR1 MNHNS, CDR2 SASEGT. The CDR3 totals 14 residues. V was cut by 5 bases and J by 4 bases, with 14 bases left in between. For the CDR3, the DNA is TGTGCCAGCAGTACAGACAGAGACCTCTATGGCTACACCCTC. It codes for CASSTDRDLYGYTL.

CDR3 sequence (DNA): TGTGCCAGCAGCTTTTTTCGTGGGACAGGGGGCTCCTATTCTGGCTACACCTTC. Translation: CASSFFRGTGGSYSGYTF. This chain links TRBV5-4 with TRBJ1-2; TRBD1 matches at 12 bases. V was clipped by 2 bases and J by 7 bases; unmatched bases: 15. Per the germline V gene, CDR1 is SGHNT and CDR2 is YYREEE (reference sequence). This CDR3 contains 18 residues. Full variable domain (rest looked up from reference TRBV5-4 and TRBJ1-2): ETGVTQSPTHLIKTRGQQVTLRCSSQSGHNTVSWYQQALGQGPQFIFQYYREEENGRGNFPPRFSGLQFPNYSSELNVNALELDDSALYLCASSFFRGTGGSYSGYTFGSGTRLTVV.

This clonotype came up many times. The J gene is TRBJ1-2, the V gene TRBV6-1; 9 bases map to TRBD1. The CDR3 loop spans 15 amino acids. The V and J ends lost 1 base and 5 bases, in that order; junction bases with no gene match: 5. Germline V gene data show CDR1 as MNHNS and CDR2 as SASEGT. The CDR3 reads CASSEERTGVYGYTF. CDR3 sequence (DNA): TGTGCCAGCAGTGAAGAGAGGACAGGGGTGTATGGCTACACCTTC.

On this clonotype: The final CDR3 position lacks the conserved phenylalanine or tryptophan, pointing to a likely read error. V usage is TRBV11-2 and J usage is TRBJ2-2; unclear D gene. Germline-derived CDR1 and CDR2 are SGHAT and FQNNGV. The CDR3 loop spans 15 amino acids. The CDR3 DNA reads TGTGCCAGCAACTTAGCTAGTCGCCACACCGGGGAGCTGTTTTCT. Amino acid sequence: CASNLASRHTGELFS.

On this clonotype itself: Relative to the germline gene, one junction end is altered; a read error may explain this. The rearrangement links TRBV11-2 to TRBJ2-5; no definite D call. The CDR3 is 13 residues long. Germline V lookup: CDR1 SGHAT, CDR2 FQNNGV. The CDR3 spells CASRTPYHETQYF. For the CDR3, the DNA is TGTGCCAGCAGGACCCCGTACCACGAGACCCAGTACTTC. Supplemented by reference TRBV11-2 and TRBJ2-5, the full variable domain reads EAGVAQSPRYKIIEKRQSVAFWCNPISGHATLYWYQQILGQGPKLLIQFQNNGVVDDSQLPKDRFSAERLKGVDSTLKIQPAKLEDSAVYLCASRTPYHETQYFGPGTRLLVL.

A note on this clonotype: A much larger clone is a single base away; this may be a read error. The J gene is TRBJ2-7, the V gene TRBV6-5; weak D call: TRBD1 (5 bases). The V gene's germline CDR1 is MNHEY and CDR2 SVGAGI. Trimming removed 6 bases at V and 7 bases at J, with 19 bases between. This CDR3 comprises 14 residues. CDR3 residues: CASRTGGKAGEQYF. CDR3 in DNA: TGTGCCAGCAGAACAGGTGGGAAGGCCGGGGAGCAGTACTTC.

V is TRBV4-2 and J is TRBJ2-1; TRBD2 agrees at 15 bases. Germline CDR1 LGHNA, CDR2 YNFKEQ. The CDR3 totals 18 residues. With V trimmed by 5 bases and J by 14 bases, 19 bases remained unmatched. For the CDR3, the DNA is TGTGCCAGCAGCTATGGACTAGCGGGAGGGGAAAGGAATTCGAGAAAGTTCTTC. Encoded protein: CASSYGLAGGERNSRKFF.

The V and J genes are TRBV11-3 and TRBJ2-5, with 7 bases matching TRBD2. Germline loops: CDR1 SGHNT, CDR2 YENEEA. Trimming cost V 6 bases and J 5 bases; bases outside gene matches: 12. CDR3 length: 15 residues. In nucleotides, the CDR3 is TGTGCCAGCAGTTTCGACGCGGGAGATTGGGAGACCCAGTACTTC. This translates into CASSFDAGDWETQYF. Combining the CDR3 with reference TRBV11-3 and TRBJ2-5 gives the whole variable domain EAGVVQSPRYKIIEKKQPVAFWCNPISGHNTLYWYLQNLGQGPELLIRYENEEAVDDSQLPKDRFSAERLKGVDSTLKIQPAELGDSAVYLCASSFDAGDWETQYFGPGTRLLVL.

Comment on this clonotype: Given a much more abundant clone one base away, this may be a read error. The chain uses TRBV12-5 and TRBJ2-1; the D is unclear. V was pared by 1 base and J by 8 bases, with 15 bases between. CDR1 and CDR2 from the germline V gene are LGHNT and FRNRAP. The CDR3 has 15 residues. This CDR3 is CASGLGILPGHEQFF. In nucleotides, the CDR3 is TGTGCTAGTGGTTTGGGCATCCTCCCCGGACATGAGCAGTTCTTC.

Concerning this clonotype: One end of the junction does not line up with germline, which may come from a read error. The V gene is TRBV11-2, the J gene TRBJ2-7, with no clear D. Germline V CDR1 and CDR2: SGHAT, FQNNGV. The CDR3 covers 12 residues. The CDR3 DNA sequence: TGTGCCAGCAACTTAAGTCCCCGCGAGCAGTACTTC. Translated, it gives CASNLSPREQYF.

The chain recombines TRBV11-1 with TRBJ2-7; D remains ambiguous. The CDR3 sequence is 12 residues long. CDR1 SGHAT and CDR2 FQDESV come from the germline V gene (reference sequence). In nucleotides, the CDR3 is TGTGTCAACAGCCCGAATTCCTACGAGCAGTACTTC. This codes for CVNSPNSYEQYF.

With regard to this clonotype: One base away lies a much larger clone, so this may be a sequencing read error. The chain combines TRBV6-1 with TRBJ2-3; TRBD1 matches at 9 bases. This CDR3 has 16 residues. CDR1 MNHNS and CDR2 SASEGT come from the germline V gene. After removal of 4 bases from V and 5 bases from J, the junction contained 10 bases not matched to a gene. The CDR3 nucleotides are TGTGCCAGCAGTGTATCCGGGACAGGGAAGGGAGATACGCAGTATTTT. This encodes CASSVSGTGKGDTQYF.